This TCR beta chain stems from a study of cytomegalovirus exposure and HLA in healthy donors. 13 Jbeta primers and 60 Vbeta primers were used for the PCR. Produced via immunoSEQ multiplex PCR; TCRdb's table is partial and in-frame only. Of about 180,000 clones listed, over 75% were seen once; the top ten hold just under 6.5%. Study-wide results and limits: Accurate prediction of HLA-A and HLA-B alleles (for most subjects) was reportedly achieved from TCR beta sequences.

In regard to this clone: As yet, its antigen is unknown.

Trimming left V 6 bases short and J 0 bases short, with 12 bases between. CDR3 size: 15 residues. Germline V lookup: CDR1 MRHNA, CDR2 SNTAGT. The source of this sequence is a man aged 40-49 years in good health and CMV-seropositive. V and J are TRBV6-4 and TRBJ2-1; D could derive from TRBD1 or TRBD2 (5 bases each). The sequencing sample was made of PBMCs. CDR3: CASSDSEGSYNEQFF. CDR3 sequence (DNA): TGTGCCAGCAGCGACAGTGAGGGCTCCTACAATGAGCAGTTCTTC.